This T cell receptor (beta chain) was identified during a study of T cells in narcolepsy. Clones were sequenced by immunoSEQ multiplex PCR, and TCRdb holds only the in-frame ones, with some missing. The table lists fewer than 35,000 clones, about four fifths of them singletons, with about 2.8% in the top ten. The V end lost 4 bases, the J end lost 5 bases, and 27 bases lay between the germline ends. This CDR3 region has 18 residues. From germline, CDR1 is SGHRS and CDR2 YFSETQ. The J gene is TRBJ1-1, the V gene TRBV5-1; D uncertain. The source material was CD45RA- memory CD4+ T cells from PBMCs. The sequence derives from a human donor with narcolepsy. The CDR3 bases are TGCGCCAGCAGCCTGAGCGTCGCAGGCCGTGGCGGAGGGACTGAAGCTTTCTTT. Amino acids: CASSLSVAGRGGGTEAFF. The full variable domain, completed using reference TRBV5-1 and TRBJ1-1, is KAGVTQTPRYLIKTRGQQVTLSCSPISGHRSVSWYQQTPGQGLQFLFEYFSETQRNKGNFPGRFSGRQFSNSRSEMNVSTLELGDSALYLCASSLSVAGRGGGTEAFFGQGTRLTVV.